The 17 T cell receptor beta chains below all came from one sample that was sequenced in a study of read filtering for tumor transcriptome and immune sequencing. From around 440 ng of RNA, a library with molecular barcoded alpha/delta and beta/gamma adaptors was made. MiXCR was run by TCRdb on the reads, yielding one entry per CDR3 protein. This sample has 240 or so distinct CDR3 sequences, with 76% found just once. Sequenced sample: a population of CD138-negative cells sorted from bone marrow. All receptors come from a donor aged 40 or older with multiple myeloma. This table probably holds off-target reads from a library built for another chain.

A few counts support this clonotype. The V and J genes are TRBV7-2 and TRBJ2-1; D unclear. This CDR3 is 13 amino acids long. Trimming shortened V by 1 base and J by 9 bases, and 10 bases separated the two germline ends. Germline V gene data show CDR1 as SGHTA and CDR2 as FQGNSA. CDR3 DNA sequence: TGTGCCAGCAGCTTAGGAGGAATGGGTGAGCAGTTCTTC. Translated, it gives CASSLGGMGEQFF.

The chain is built from TRBV5-1 and TRBJ1-2, with 11 bases identical to TRBD1. This CDR3 is built from 14 residues. After removal of 3 bases from V and 8 bases from J, the junction contained 6 bases not matched to a gene. Looked up from germline, CDR1 is SGHRS and CDR2 is YFSETQ. CDR3 sequence (DNA): TGCGCCAGCAGCTCCTGGACAGGGGGCTGGGGCTACACCTTC. It translates to CASSSWTGGWGYTF. The full variable domain, in which reference TRBV5-1 and TRBJ1-2 provide the parts outside the CDR3, is KAGVTQTPRYLIKTRGQQVTLSCSPISGHRSVSWYQQTPGQGLQFLFEYFSETQRNKGNFPGRFSGRQFSNSRSEMNVSTLELGDSALYLCASSSWTGGWGYTFGSGTRLTVV.

The chain recombines TRBV27 with TRBJ2-1; 10 nucleotides line up with TRBD2. This CDR3 region has 15 residues. V shed 5 bases, J shed 7 bases, and the junction held 8 bases outside the gene matches. Germline V gene data show CDR1 as MNHEY and CDR2 as SMNVEV (reference sequence). The CDR3 bases are TGTGCCAGCAGTCTAAGCGGGGGGGCCATTAATGAGCAGTTCTTC. It encodes CASSLSGGAINEQFF.

The chain links TRBV7-2 to TRBJ1-1, with D hard to call. Trimming removed 1 base from V and 10 bases from J, with 10 bases in between. The CDR3 extends over 12 amino acids. Germline CDR1 is SGHTA and CDR2 is FQGNSA. The CDR3 loop reads CASSLGPFGAFF. The CDR3 DNA is TGTGCCAGCAGCTTAGGGCCTTTCGGAGCTTTCTTT.

A word on this clonotype: This could be a read error, since a much larger clone is one nucleotide away. This chain joins TRBV5-4 and TRBJ2-3, with D perhaps TRBD1 (5 bases). The V end was cut by 4 bases, the J end by 4 bases, with 16 bases between. This CDR3 is built from 15 residues. CDR1 and CDR2 (germline): SGHNT, YYREEE (reference sequence). Here the CDR3 DNA reads TGTGCCAGCAGCCCCGGACATACTGTCTCAGATACGCAGTATTTT. Translated: CASSPGHTVSDTQYF.

The rearrangement uses TRBV4-1 and TRBJ2-1; D is perhaps TRBD1 or TRBD2 (5 bases each). CDR1 MGHRA and CDR2 YSYEKL come from the germline V gene. This CDR3 is 14 amino acids long. Between the trimmed V and J ends, which lost 4 bases and 4 bases, there was a span of 11 bases. The CDR3 region is CASSRGKEYNEQFF. CDR3 DNA: TGCGCCAGCAGCCGGGGGAAGGAGTACAATGAGCAGTTCTTC.

A note on this clonotype: A much bigger clone sits one base away, suggesting this may be a read error. V gene TRBV7-2 combines with J gene TRBJ2-1; TRBD1 might be the D (7 bases). V lost 3 bases to trimming and J lost 8 bases, with 23 bases between them. Germline values: CDR1 SGHTA, CDR2 FQGNSA. This CDR3 contains 17 residues. This CDR3 is CASSLTGQGGLFYEQFF. In DNA form, the CDR3 reads TGTGCCAGCAGCTTGACGGGTCAGGGGGGTCTTTTCTATGAGCAGTTCTTC.

The chain employs TRBV2 and TRBJ2-1; 9 positions match TRBD2. In germline, CDR1 is SNHLY, CDR2 FYNNEI. V shed 5 bases and J 9 bases; nucleotides not matched to a gene: 2. CDR3 size: 12 residues. The CDR3 DNA reads TGTGCCAGCAGTTTAGCGGGAGTTGAGCAGTTCTTC. Its protein product is CASSLAGVEQFF. The whole variable domain, remainder taken from reference TRBV2 and TRBJ2-1, is EPEVTQTPSHQVTQMGQEVILRCVPISNHLYFYWYRQILGQKVEFLVSFYNNEISEKSEIFDDQFSVERPDGSNFTLKIRSTKLEDSAMYFCASSLAGVEQFFGPGTRLTVL.

V is TRBV29-1 and J is TRBJ2-7; D tentatively fits TRBD1 or TRBD2 (7 bases each). Germline lookup yields CDR1 SQVTM and CDR2 ANQGSEA. The CDR3 length is 15 residues. Trimming removed 3 bases from V and 2 bases from J, with 17 bases in between. The CDR3 here is CSVEHQGGEAYEQYF. CDR3 DNA sequence: TGCAGCGTTGAGCACCAGGGGGGGGAAGCCTACGAGCAGTACTTC.

The chain has TRBV7-2 and TRBJ2-7, with a tentative D call TRBD1 (6 bases). Germline CDR1 SGHTA, CDR2 FQGNSA. The CDR3 runs to 15 residues. Trimming left V 4 bases short and J 3 bases short, with 16 bases between. CDR3 sequence: CASSSTPGQHYEQYF. CDR3 DNA: TGTGCCAGCAGCTCAACGCCCGGACAGCACTACGAGCAGTACTTC.

This chain joins TRBV20-1 and TRBJ1-2; D may be TRBD1 (5 bases). The CDR3 has 13 amino acids. Germline CDR1 and CDR2: DFQATT and SNEGSKA (reference sequence). V lost 8 bases and J lost 3, with 16 bases in between. The CDR3 region is CSPSSDSYYGYTF. In DNA form, the CDR3 reads TGCAGTCCATCCTCTGACAGTTACTATGGCTACACCTTC.

The chain joins TRBV11-3 to TRBJ1-1; D not resolved. The CDR3 loop spans 12 amino acids. Germline loops: CDR1 SGHNT, CDR2 YENEEA. V was cut by 7 bases and J by 4 bases, with 10 bases left in between. The CDR3 here is CASTKGGTEAFF. The CDR3 region has the DNA TGTGCCAGCACTAAGGGTGGCACTGAAGCTTTCTTT.

This chain uses TRBV5-1 with TRBJ2-1; TRBD2 might be the D (5 bases). Looked up from germline, CDR1 is SGHRS and CDR2 is YFSETQ. The V gene lost 0 bases and the J gene lost 6 bases, with 7 bases spanning the gap. The CDR3 runs 13 residues. The CDR3, as DNA: TGCGCCAGCAGCTTGGGAACTAGCAATGAGCAGTTCTTC. Residues: CASSLGTSNEQFF.

Only a few counts were recorded for this clonotype. CDR3 nucleotide sequence: TGCGCCAGCAGTGAGTCGGTGGGAGGCAATGAGCAGTTCTTC. It yields the protein CASSESVGGNEQFF. The rearrangement uses TRBV10-2 and TRBJ2-1; weak D call: TRBD2 (6 bases). Trimming shortened V by 0 bases and J by 6 bases, and 9 bases separated the two germline ends. CDR3 length equals 14 residues. CDR1 is WSHSY, CDR2 SAAADI, per germline.

The V gene is TRBV2, the J gene TRBJ2-2; tentatively, D is TRBD2 (6 bases). The V gene lost 0 bases and the J gene lost 6 bases, with 8 bases spanning the gap. The CDR3 runs to 14 residues. The germline V gene has CDR1 SNHLY and CDR2 FYNNEI. In DNA form, the CDR3 reads TGTGCCAGCAGTGAAGCTTCGGGGGCCGGGGAGCTGTTTTTT. Translated, it gives CASSEASGAGELFF.

The chain combines TRBV20-1 with TRBJ1-1; D gene ambiguous. CDR3 length equals 14 residues. V dropped 3 bases and J dropped 4 bases, with 15 bases sitting between them. Germline loops: CDR1 DFQATT, CDR2 SNEGSKA (reference sequence). CDR3: CSARSTQDITEAFF. CDR3 nucleotides: TGCAGTGCTAGGTCAACCCAGGATATCACTGAAGCTTTCTTT.

This clonotype appeared a single time. V and J are TRBV6-5 and TRBJ2-1; the D gene is possibly TRBD2 (6 bases). V gave up 8 bases and J gave up 0 bases, with 11 bases separating them. From germline, CDR1 is MNHEY and CDR2 SVGAGI. The CDR3 totals 14 residues. CDR3 residues: CASGGTYSYNEQFF. CDR3 in DNA: TGTGCCAGCGGAGGGACTTACTCCTACAATGAGCAGTTCTTC.